The 24 T cell receptor beta chains listed next were all sequenced from one sample in a study of regulatory T cells in long-lasting Graves disease. Stated time point: persistent/refractory GD, antithyroid drugs over 5 years with positive TRAb. PBMC RNA was the source of the TCR library. Combining iRepertoire HTBI primers with Arm-PCR of CDR3 regions, the authors built TCR beta libraries. TCRdb redid the calling of the multiplex PCR reads with MiXCR, one entry per CDR3 protein. Of about 430,000 distinct CDR3 sequences in the sample, under 25% were seen once. The input for sequencing was peripheral blood mononuclear cells (PBMCs), taken when the disease was refractory, from a patient treated with antithyroid drugs. The receptors stem from a female donor with Graves disease.

The gene calls are TRBV25-1 and TRBJ1-2, with 7 bases fitting TRBD1. Germline V CDR1 and CDR2: MGHDK, SYGVNS. The CDR3 has 14 amino acids. V lost 8 bases, J lost 8 bases, and 14 bases stayed unmatched. The CDR3 here is CASPPPRGGWGYTF. Here the CDR3 DNA reads TGTGCCAGCCCTCCCCCCAGGGGGGGGTGGGGCTACACCTTC.

This clonotype was counted between two and nine times. The chain carries TRBV19 and TRBJ2-2; the D gene is possibly TRBD1 (5 bases). This CDR3 has 18 amino acids. CDR1 and CDR2 from the germline V gene are LNHDA and SQIVND (reference sequence). The ends were cut back, 2 bases at V and 5 bases at J, with 21 bases in the middle. CDR3 sequence (DNA): TGTGCCAGTAGTATAATCCTGGGCCCGAACGACAGAACCGGGGAGCTGTTTTTT. The encoded protein is CASSIILGPNDRTGELFF.

This clonotype was found a few times. The chain is built from TRBV6-1 and TRBJ2-7; tentatively, D is TRBD2 (6 bases). Trimming removed 8 bases from V and 4 bases from J, with 21 bases in between. The CDR3 is 15 residues long. The V gene's germline CDR1 is MNHNS and CDR2 SASEGT. DNA for the CDR3: TGTGCCAGCCACTCGACCGGAGGGAGTGGGTACGAGCAGTACTTC. Protein: CASHSTGGSGYEQYF.

This clonotype has at least ten counts. This chain uses TRBV12-3 or TRBV12-4 with TRBJ2-7, with TRBD2 matching 7 bases. The CDR3 sequence is 14 residues long. The V gene end was trimmed by 3 bases and the J gene end by 3 bases; junction bases not matched to a gene: 5. This CDR3 reads CASSFGGYGYEQYF. DNA of the CDR3: TGTGCCAGCAGTTTCGGGGGGTATGGCTACGAGCAGTACTTC.

The chain uses TRBV28 and TRBJ2-1, with 8 bases fitting TRBD2. This CDR3 spans 15 amino acids. Per germline, CDR1 MDHEN and CDR2 SYDVKM. The junction had 8 bases not matched to a gene; V was cut back by 7 bases and J by 3 bases. The CDR3 reads CASTESGSGYNEQFF. The CDR3 DNA follows: TGTGCCAGCACCGAGAGCGGGAGCGGCTACAATGAGCAGTTCTTC.

The chain employs TRBV5-1 and TRBJ2-2; unclear D gene. Germline V CDR1 and CDR2: SGHRS, YFSETQ. The CDR3 sequence is 13 residues long. Trimming cost V 7 bases and J 8 bases, with 15 bases left between them. CDR3 bases: TGCGCCAGCTCGCCCCCCAAGGCTGGGGAGCTGTTTTTT. Its translation: CASSPPKAGELFF.

There are many counts of this clonotype. The rearrangement uses TRBV25-1 and TRBJ1-1; D is ambiguous. CDR1 and CDR2 (germline): MGHDK, SYGVNS. The CDR3 runs to 13 residues. V was clipped by 7 bases and J by 2 bases, with 11 bases between them. CDR3 nucleotides: TGTGCCAGCACGTTAGGAACTAACACTGAAGCTTTCTTT. Translated, it gives CASTLGTNTEAFF.

CDR3 coding DNA: TGTGCCAGCGTCTCCAAAAGGGGGCTCAGTGGTTACAATGAGCAGTTCTTC. Encoded protein: CASVSKRGLSGYNEQFF. The V gene is TRBV6-2 or TRBV6-3, the J gene TRBJ2-1, with TRBD1 identical over 7 bases. Unmatched junction bases numbered 17, after V lost 8 bases and J lost 4 bases. The CDR3 consists of 17 residues. Germline CDR1 MNHEY, CDR2 SVGEGT.

As concerns this clonotype: A much larger clone differs from this one at a single base, so this may be a read error. The CDR3 does not end in the conserved phenylalanine or tryptophan, so this is likely a read error. The chain couples TRBV6-1 to TRBJ1-2; no reliable D call. Germline V lookup: CDR1 MNHNS, CDR2 SASEGT. V dropped 7 bases and J dropped 4 bases, with 19 bases sitting between them. The CDR3 has 15 residues. Here the CDR3 reads CASTDRERAGYGYTS. In nucleotides, the CDR3 is TGTGCCAGCACTGATCGGGAGCGGGCGGGCTATGGCTACACCTCC.

This clonotype was seen only a few times. This chain uses TRBV5-1 with TRBJ1-1; D is perhaps TRBD1 (5 bases). V lost 1 base and J 2 bases, leaving 12 bases between the germline ends. CDR3 length: 15 residues. Germline CDR1 and CDR2: SGHRS and YFSETQ. This CDR3 is CASSLSREVNTEAFF. The CDR3, as DNA: TGCGCCAGCAGCTTGTCCAGGGAGGTTAACACTGAAGCTTTCTTT.

The chain joins TRBV7-6 to TRBJ2-2, with D unclear. This CDR3 is 15 amino acids long. Trimming pared 0 bases from V and 6 bases from J, leaving 11 bases between. Germline values: CDR1 SGHVS, CDR2 FNYEAQ. The CDR3 DNA reads as TGTGCCAGCAGCTTAGCGAGCGTCCCCGCCGGGGAGCTGTTTTTT. As protein: CASSLASVPAGELFF.

CDR3 sequence reads: CASSVGGGASYNEQFF. The CDR3 DNA reads TGTGCCAGCAGCGTTGGTGGCGGGGCCTCCTACAATGAGCAGTTCTTC. The chain has TRBV9 and TRBJ2-1; tentative D call: TRBD2 (6 bases). From germline, CDR1 is SGDLS and CDR2 YYNGEE. The CDR3 sequence is 16 residues long. V lost 2 bases, J lost 0 bases, and 12 bases lay in between.

This clonotype was detected many times. The chain joins TRBV11-2 to TRBJ1-1; D gene unclear. Germline assignment: CDR1 SGHAT and CDR2 FQNNGV. This CDR3 has 14 amino acids. Trimming removed 0 bases from V and 1 base from J, with 6 bases in between. In nucleotides, the CDR3 is TGTGCCAGCAGCTTAGAACAGTCGAACACTGAAGCTTTCTTT. Translation: CASSLEQSNTEAFF.

A note on this clonotype: This may come from a read error, since a much larger clone is one base off. The chain carries TRBV5-4 and TRBJ2-2, with D tentatively TRBD2 (6 bases). Germline CDR1 is SGHNT and CDR2 is YYREEE (reference sequence). V was trimmed by 4 bases and J by 5 bases, leaving 9 bases between them. The CDR3 extends over 13 amino acids. The CDR3 sequence: CASSPSETGELFF. Written as DNA, the CDR3 is TGTGCCAGCAGCCCTAGCGAAACCGGGGAGCTGTTTTTT.

This clonotype was recorded at least ten times. This chain's CDR3 is CASSPDQGSHYGYTF. The CDR3 DNA follows: TGTGCCAGCAGTCCAGATCAGGGGTCCCACTATGGCTACACCTTC. The rearrangement links TRBV28 to TRBJ1-2; TRBD1 might be the D (6 bases). Germline CDR1 MDHEN, CDR2 SYDVKM. V lost 5 bases and J lost 3, with 16 bases in between. This CDR3 has 15 amino acids.

This clonotype was observed once. This rearrangement joins TRBV19 to TRBJ1-1; the D gene is possibly TRBD1 (6 bases). The germline V and J ends were trimmed by 8 bases and 6 bases, with 16 bases remaining between them. The germline gives CDR1 LNHDA, CDR2 SQIVND (reference sequence). This CDR3 has 13 residues. The chain's CDR3 is CASWLQGHSEAFF. The CDR3 DNA sequence: TGTGCCAGTTGGTTACAGGGTCACTCTGAAGCTTTCTTT. Full variable domain (outside the CDR3, taken from reference TRBV19 and TRBJ1-1): DGGITQSPKYLFRKEGQNVTLSCEQNLNHDAMYWYRQDPGQGLRLIYYSQIVNDFQKGDIAEGYSVSREKKESFPLTVTSAQKNPTAFYLCASWLQGHSEAFFGQGTRLTVV.

This clonotype was picked up a small number of times. This chain uses TRBV12-3 or TRBV12-4 with TRBJ2-1; D unresolved. The V end was cut by 8 bases, the J end by 8 bases, with 10 bases between. The CDR3 loop spans 11 amino acids. The CDR3 reads CASSNFDEQFF. CDR3 nucleotides: TGTGCCAGCTCCAATTTCGATGAGCAGTTCTTC.

V gene TRBV9 combines with J gene TRBJ2-5; 7 bases are shared with TRBD2. Per germline, CDR1 SGDLS and CDR2 YYNGEE. J was trimmed by 2 bases and V by 0 bases; bases with no gene match: 4. This CDR3 comprises 15 residues. The CDR3 loop is CASSVEGSGQETQYF. CDR3 DNA: TGTGCCAGCAGCGTAGAGGGTAGCGGGCAAGAGACCCAGTACTTC.

This clonotype has only a few counts. The genes are TRBV7-3 and TRBJ2-2; D gene ambiguous. The CDR3 is 13 amino acids. CDR1 and CDR2 from the germline V gene are SGHTA and FQGTGA. Trimming stripped 4 bases from V and 8 bases from J, with 11 bases between. This chain's CDR3 is CASSSPSEGELFF. The CDR3 DNA sequence: TGTGCCAGCAGCTCCCCCTCCGAGGGGGAGCTGTTTTTT.

This clonotype was seen ten or more times. The chain combines TRBV28 with TRBJ1-2; no reliable D call. The CDR3 contains 12 residues. CDR1 is MDHEN, CDR2 SYDVKM, per germline. V was trimmed by 8 bases and J by 3 bases, leaving 10 bases between them. CDR3 region: CASAGGDYGYTF. CDR3 bases: TGTGCCAGCGCCGGTGGAGACTATGGCTACACCTTC.

This clonotype has ten or more counts. The chain employs TRBV11-2 and TRBJ2-5; 7 bases line up with TRBD1. V dropped 1 base and J dropped 9; count of bases not matched to a gene: 8. CDR3 size: 14 residues. Germline assignment: CDR1 SGHAT and CDR2 FQNNGV. As DNA, the CDR3 is TGTGCCAGCAGCTTAGGACAGGGCCCCCTGTCCCAGTACTTC. It encodes CASSLGQGPLSQYF. The full variable domain, completed using reference TRBV11-2 and TRBJ2-5, is EAGVAQSPRYKIIEKRQSVAFWCNPISGHATLYWYQQILGQGPKLLIQFQNNGVVDDSQLPKDRFSAERLKGVDSTLKIQPAKLEDSAVYLCASSLGQGPLSQYFGPGTRLLVL.

With regard to this clonotype: Sequence at one end of the junction differs from germline and may be a read error. The chain employs TRBV28 and TRBJ1-1; perhaps TRBD1 as D (5 bases). CDR3 length: 14 residues. CDR1 and CDR2 (germline): MDHEN, SYDVKM. CDR3 region: CAGRASVPPGEAFF. The DNA of the CDR3 is TGTGCCGGCAGGGCCTCAGTCCCCCCCGGTGAAGCTTTCTTT.

In this sample, this clonotype turned up many times. The J gene is TRBJ1-6, the V gene TRBV5-1; no clear D gene. Germline CDR1 reads SGHRS; CDR2 reads YFSETQ. V was trimmed by 4 bases and J by 7 bases, leaving 9 bases between them. The CDR3 has 13 amino acids. CDR3 region: CASSADWNSPLHF. CDR3 DNA: TGCGCCAGCAGCGCAGACTGGAATTCACCCCTCCACTTT.

This clonotype has just a few counts. The J gene is TRBJ2-7, the V gene TRBV20-1; 7 positions match TRBD1. Trimming took 6 bases from V and 2 from J; bases not matched to a gene: 7. CDR3 length: 13 amino acids. Germline V lookup: CDR1 DFQATT, CDR2 SNEGSKA (reference sequence). The DNA of the CDR3 is TGCAGTGCCAACCGGGACAGAGCCTACGAGCAGTACTTC. It encodes CSANRDRAYEQYF.